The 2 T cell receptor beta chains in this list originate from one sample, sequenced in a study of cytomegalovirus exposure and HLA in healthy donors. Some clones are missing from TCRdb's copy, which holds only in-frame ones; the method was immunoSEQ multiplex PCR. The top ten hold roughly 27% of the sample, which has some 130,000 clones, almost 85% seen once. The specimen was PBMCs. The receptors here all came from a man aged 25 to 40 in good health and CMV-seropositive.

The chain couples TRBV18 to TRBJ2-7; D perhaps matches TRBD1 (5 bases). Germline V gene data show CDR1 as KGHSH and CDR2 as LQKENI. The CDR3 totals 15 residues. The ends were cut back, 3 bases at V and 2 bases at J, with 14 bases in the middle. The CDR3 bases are TGTGCCAGCTCACCCCCTCAGGGATCCCCCTACGAGCAGTACTTC. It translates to CASSPPQGSPYEQYF.

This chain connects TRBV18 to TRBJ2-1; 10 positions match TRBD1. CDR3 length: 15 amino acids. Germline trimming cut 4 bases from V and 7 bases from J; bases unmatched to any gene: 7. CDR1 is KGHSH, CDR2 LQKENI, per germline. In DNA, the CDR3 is TGTGCCAGCTCACTCTTCGGGACAGGGGTGAATGAGCAGTTCTTC. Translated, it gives CASSLFGTGVNEQFF. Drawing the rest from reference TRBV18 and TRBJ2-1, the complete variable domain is NAGVMQNPRHLVRRRGQEARLRCSPMKGHSHVYWYRQLPEEGLKFMVYLQKENIIDESGMPKERFSAEFPKEGPSILRIQQVVRGDSAAYFCASSLFGTGVNEQFFGPGTRLTVL.